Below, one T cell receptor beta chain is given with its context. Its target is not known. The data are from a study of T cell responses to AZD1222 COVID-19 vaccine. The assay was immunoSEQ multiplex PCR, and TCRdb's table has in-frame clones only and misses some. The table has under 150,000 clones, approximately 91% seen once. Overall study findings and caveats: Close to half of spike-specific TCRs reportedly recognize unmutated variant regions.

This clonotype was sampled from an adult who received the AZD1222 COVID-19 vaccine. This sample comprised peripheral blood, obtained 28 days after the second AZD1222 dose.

The CDR3 DNA sequence: TGTGCCAGTAGCAAGGGACAGGGGTATCATGGCTACACCTTC. Translated, it gives CASSKGQGYHGYTF. The V call is TRBV19, the J call TRBJ1-2; 10 bases agree with TRBD1. This CDR3 region has 14 residues. CDR1 and CDR2 (germline): LNHDA, SQIVND (reference sequence). With 6 bases clipped from V and 6 bases from J, the junction kept 7 bases outside the gene matches.